Listed here are 2 T cell receptor beta chains from one sample, sequenced in a study of blood T cells in healthy people across ages (dated by TCRdb to the mid-2010s). Library preparation was by 5' RACE. TCRdb records Illumina HiSeq 2500 as the sequencer. The second PCR ran for about 6 to 11 cycles and used a J-beta primer mix along with a sample-barcoded 5' primer. TCRdb redid the processing of the public reads, applying fastp at Q25 and MiXCR, and retained in-frame beta chains. Duplicate CDR3 protein sequences are folded into a single record with the most common DNA and genes. In all, the sample holds 800,000 to 950,000 distinct CDR3 sequences, and about 29% of those were seen once. The top ten hold 9.5% to 13% of the sample. These records were also assigned to another study, of T cells of mothers and their children.

What was sequenced was blood. Receptors were obtained from a woman in her thirties or forties in good health.

In nucleotides, the CDR3 is TGTGCCAGCAGTTCCGAGAGTGGGACCCAGTACTTC. Translating gives CASSSESGTQYF. This chain links TRBV27 with TRBJ2-5; D uncertain. The germline gives CDR1 MNHEY, CDR2 SMNVEV (reference sequence). V was shortened by 4 bases and J by 7 bases, with 10 bases between the two germline ends. This CDR3 comprises 12 residues.

The gene calls are TRBV27 and TRBJ1-1, with TRBD1 identical over 9 bases. The CDR3 is made up of 13 amino acids. Trimming removed 5 bases from V and 5 bases from J; junction bases left unmatched: 3. Germline assignment: CDR1 MNHEY and CDR2 SMNVEV (reference sequence). As DNA, the CDR3 is TGTGCCAGCAGTATTGGGACAGGGACTGAAGCTTTCTTT. It is translated as CASSIGTGTEAFF.